The next 24 T cell receptor beta chains were all read from a single sample in a study of blood T cell repertoires in COVID-19. Only in-frame clones appear in the TCRdb table, and some are missing; sequencing was by immunoSEQ multiplex PCR. The sample lists 200,000 to 250,000 clones; 86% were seen once. The sequencing sample was made of PBMCs or T cells enriched from blood (not recorded which). The receptor set was obtained from a woman in her fifties or sixties who had recovered from COVID-19.

The J gene is TRBJ2-7, the V gene TRBV7-2, with D possibly TRBD2 on 6 matching bases. The germline V gene has CDR1 SGHTA and CDR2 FQGNSA. This CDR3 is 15 amino acids long. V was pared by 2 bases and J by 2 bases, with 13 bases between. The CDR3 is CASSLTGEYTYEQYF. CDR3 DNA sequence: TGTGCCAGCAGCTTAACGGGGGAGTATACCTACGAGCAGTACTTC.

The chain combines TRBV20-1 with TRBJ1-1, with 7 bases matching TRBD1. Germline values: CDR1 DFQATT, CDR2 SNEGSKA (reference sequence). This CDR3 spans 14 amino acids. J gave up 4 bases and V 3 bases, and 8 bases lay outside the gene matches. The CDR3 DNA reads as TGCAGTGCTAGTAAGGGGGCGTTGAGCACTGAAGCTTTCTTT. Translating gives CSASKGALSTEAFF.

This clone was detected once. The chain links TRBV4-2 to TRBJ1-2, with 9 nucleotides matching TRBD1. The CDR3 length is 15 residues. The V segment lost 2 bases and the J segment 3 bases; nucleotides outside the gene matches: 4. CDR1 and CDR2 (germline): LGHNA, YNFKEQ. CDR3 DNA sequence: TGTGCCAGCAGCCAACAACAGGGGGCGGACTATGGCTACACCTTC. This sequence encodes CASSQQQGADYGYTF.

The chain employs TRBV18 and TRBJ1-4, with D perhaps TRBD1 (5 bases). The CDR3 consists of 16 residues. CDR1 KGHSH and CDR2 LQKENI come from the germline V gene. Trimming took off 6 bases at V and 0 bases at J, with 14 bases between the two ends. CDR3 loop: CASSAPGGATNEKLFF. The CDR3 nucleotides read TGTGCCAGCTCGGCCCCCGGGGGTGCAACTAATGAAAAACTGTTTTTT.

The sample holds one count of this clone. This chain connects TRBV5-1 to TRBJ2-7, with 7 bases matching TRBD1. Germline V gives CDR1 SGHRS, CDR2 YFSETQ. V shed 4 bases and J 3 bases; nucleotides not matched to a gene: 1. This CDR3 has 12 residues. CDR3 residues: CASSRQGYEQYF. Written as DNA, the CDR3 is TGCGCCAGCAGCCGACAGGGCTACGAGCAGTACTTC.

The CDR3 is CASSPGQDVYEQYF. DNA for the CDR3: TGTGCCAGCAGTCCGGGACAGGACGTCTACGAGCAGTACTTC. V is TRBV27 and J is TRBJ2-7; 8 nucleotides line up with TRBD1. The CDR3 spans 14 residues. V was clipped by 5 bases and J by 3 bases; unmatched bases: 6. Germline lookup yields CDR1 MNHEY and CDR2 SMNVEV (reference sequence).

The J gene is TRBJ2-5, the V gene TRBV4-2; 12 nucleotides align to TRBD2. The CDR3 runs to 14 residues. J was trimmed by 6 bases and V by 4 bases; bases with no gene match: 3. The germline CDR1 and CDR2 sequences are LGHNA and YNFKEQ. As DNA, the CDR3 is TGTGCCAGCAGCCCGGGACTAGCGGGCCAGACCCAGTACTTC. Encoded protein: CASSPGLAGQTQYF.

The chain is built from TRBV5-1 and TRBJ2-3, with D possibly TRBD1 on 6 matching bases. From germline, CDR1 is SGHRS and CDR2 YFSETQ. Trimming cost V 7 bases and J 4 bases, with 13 bases left between them. This CDR3 spans 13 amino acids. The CDR3 DNA reads as TGCGCCAGCGGAGCCGGGACATCAGATACGCAGTATTTT. This encodes CASGAGTSDTQYF.

The chain joins TRBV5-3 to TRBJ2-3; a possible D gene is TRBD2 (6 bases). TRBV5-3 is classed as an ORF, of uncertain function. Trimming removed 2 bases at V and 2 bases at J, with 15 bases between. The CDR3 runs to 16 residues. The DNA of the CDR3 is TGTGCCAGAAGCTTTAATTGGGACTGGTACACAGATACGCAGTATTTT. The encoded protein is CARSFNWDWYTDTQYF.

This clone was recorded once. The chain carries TRBV9 and TRBJ2-1; D call uncertain. Germline V gives CDR1 SGDLS, CDR2 YYNGEE. The CDR3 extends over 13 amino acids. Trimming took 0 bases from V and 8 from J, leaving 9 bases between them. CDR3: CASSVGSLYEQFF. The CDR3 coding sequence is TGTGCCAGCAGCGTAGGGAGTCTCTATGAGCAGTTCTTC.

J is TRBJ1-2 and V is TRBV4-1, with 8 bases that match TRBD1. This CDR3 has 16 residues. The ends lost 1 base at V and 7 bases at J; junction bases unmatched: 11. Per germline, CDR1 MGHRA and CDR2 YSYEKL. The CDR3 nucleotides read TGCGCCAGCAGCCAAGTGCAGGGGGCGCAAGGGGCTGGCTACACCTTC. Protein sequence: CASSQVQGAQGAGYTF.

The V call is TRBV7-2, the J call TRBJ2-4, with 10 bases fitting TRBD2. CDR3 length: 17 amino acids. In germline, CDR1 is SGHTA, CDR2 FQGNSA. V lost 1 base and J lost 8; bases outside the gene matches: 11. The CDR3 DNA follows: TGTGCCAGCAGCTTAGTTAGCGGGGGGTGGGTGAGTGACATTCAGTACTTC. Residues: CASSLVSGGWVSDIQYF.

This clone has just one count. The rearrangement joins TRBV5-1 to TRBJ2-2; D is unresolved. The V end lost 5 bases, the J end lost 6 bases, and 14 bases lay between the germline ends. Germline CDR1 SGHRS, CDR2 YFSETQ. CDR3 size: 14 residues. The CDR3 bases are TGCGCCAGCAGAGAGTTCCCCTTCGCCGGGGAGCTGTTTTTT. Protein: CASREFPFAGELFF.

V gene TRBV28 combines with J gene TRBJ1-1; D is perhaps TRBD1 (6 bases). The germline CDR1 and CDR2 sequences are MDHEN and SYDVKM. The CDR3 consists of 14 residues. V was cut by 8 bases and J by 0 bases, with 13 bases left in between. This CDR3 reads CASRGGDMNTEAFF. CDR3 DNA sequence: TGTGCCAGCCGAGGGGGGGACATGAACACTGAAGCTTTCTTT.

The J gene is TRBJ2-7, the V gene TRBV7-2; 9 bases fit TRBD1. This CDR3 is 14 amino acids long. Trimming took 3 bases from V and 6 from J; bases not matched to a gene: 6. Per the germline V gene, CDR1 is SGHTA and CDR2 is FQGNSA. The CDR3: CASSFRRDRVEQYF. The CDR3 nucleotides are TGTGCCAGCAGCTTTCGCCGGGACAGGGTCGAGCAGTACTTC.

The rearrangement joins TRBV5-1 to TRBJ1-5; TRBD1 might be the D (5 bases). Germline assignment: CDR1 SGHRS and CDR2 YFSETQ. This CDR3 is built from 15 residues. Between the trimmed V and J ends, which lost 4 bases and 10 bases, there was a span of 21 bases. This CDR3 is CASSVGGTGSGPQHF. CDR3 coding DNA: TGCGCCAGCAGCGTCGGAGGGACCGGCTCGGGCCCCCAGCATTTT. Looking up the rest from reference TRBV5-1 and TRBJ1-5 gives the full variable domain: KAGVTQTPRYLIKTRGQQVTLSCSPISGHRSVSWYQQTPGQGLQFLFEYFSETQRNKGNFPGRFSGRQFSNSRSEMNVSTLELGDSALYLCASSVGGTGSGPQHFGDGTRLSIL.

The rearrangement joins TRBV5-4 to TRBJ1-1; TRBD1 agrees at 7 bases. Germline values: CDR1 SGHNT, CDR2 YYREEE (reference sequence). Trimming removed 0 bases from V and 5 bases from J; junction bases left unmatched: 4. The CDR3 has 14 amino acids. The CDR3 sequence is CASSLGQGGTEAFF. CDR3 DNA sequence: TGTGCCAGCAGCTTGGGACAGGGAGGTACTGAAGCTTTCTTT.

The chain recombines TRBV28 with TRBJ2-1, with 7 bases identical to TRBD1. In germline, CDR1 is MDHEN, CDR2 SYDVKM. This CDR3 comprises 15 residues. The J segment lost 1 base and the V segment lost 4 bases, leaving 4 bases of the junction unmatched. The CDR3 nucleotides read TGTGCCAGCAGTTCCCGACAGGGATCCTACAATGAGCAGTTCTTC. Translating gives CASSSRQGSYNEQFF.

The chain carries TRBV3-1 (or the pseudogene TRBV3-2) and TRBJ1-2; no clear D gene. This CDR3 contains 12 residues. V gave up 1 base and J gave up 4 bases, with 4 bases separating them. The germline V gene encodes CDR1 LGHDT and CDR2 YNNKEL (reference sequence). CDR3 sequence (DNA): TGTGCCAGCAGCCAAGTCCTCTATGGCTACACCTTC. Protein sequence: CASSQVLYGYTF.

The rearrangement joins TRBV4-3 to TRBJ1-4, with a weak D call TRBD1 (6 bases). The CDR3 is made up of 16 amino acids. The germline V and J ends were trimmed by 2 bases and 2 bases, with 12 bases remaining between them. Germline assignment: CDR1 LGHNA and CDR2 YSLEER. Here the CDR3 reads CASSQWGPGTNEKLFF. The CDR3 nucleotides are TGCGCCAGCAGCCAATGGGGGCCTGGTACTAATGAAAAACTGTTTTTT.

J is TRBJ2-7 and V is TRBV6-5; D may be TRBD2 (6 bases). Germline V CDR1 and CDR2: MNHEY, SVGAGI. Trimming cost V 5 bases and J 0 bases, with 11 bases left between them. This CDR3 spans 14 amino acids. The CDR3 spells CASSQGLGSYEQYF. DNA for the CDR3: TGTGCCAGCAGTCAGGGACTGGGCTCCTACGAGCAGTACTTC.

This clone has only one observation. The chain has TRBV5-1 and TRBJ1-5; possible D gene TRBD1, 6 bases. Germline-derived CDR1 and CDR2 are SGHRS and YFSETQ. V was clipped by 0 bases and J by 9 bases, with 10 bases between them. The CDR3 runs to 13 residues. The DNA of the CDR3 is TGCGCCAGCAGCTTGGCAAGAGGGGGGCCCCAGCATTTT. Translating gives CASSLARGGPQHF.

The chain carries TRBV7-9 and TRBJ2-7; 7 nucleotides agree with TRBD1. The CDR3 contains 12 residues. The germline V gene has CDR1 SEHNR and CDR2 FQNEAQ (reference sequence). The V and J ends lost 1 base and 12 bases, in that order; junction bases with no gene match: 6. The CDR3 bases are TGTGCCAGCAGCTTAGTCTGGGGACAGTTGTACTTC. This encodes CASSLVWGQLYF.

The V gene is TRBV16, the J gene TRBJ2-5, with D perhaps matching TRBD1 (5 bases). This CDR3 has 13 residues. Germline CDR1 KGHSY, CDR2 FQNENV. Trimming stripped 2 bases from V and 5 bases from J, with 9 bases between. CDR3 residues: CASSQIRAETQYF. CDR3 DNA: TGTGCCAGCAGCCAAATCAGGGCGGAGACCCAGTACTTC.